This T cell receptor beta chain was recovered during a study of tumor and adjacent non-tumor tissue in lung cancer. Germline assignment: CDR1 DFQATT and CDR2 SNEGSKA (reference sequence). This CDR3 has 14 amino acids. The V segment lost 6 bases and the J segment 9 bases; nucleotides outside the gene matches: 17. Comment on this clonotype: One base away lies a much larger clone, so this may be a sequencing read error.

RNA was extracted from bulk tissue without any cell sorting. Distant lung tissue was collected more than 3 cm away from the tumor edge. A modified ARM-PCR protocol with three rounds of nested PCR amplified TCRbeta. TCRdb analysed the multiplex PCR reads with MiXCR anew, one entry per CDR3 protein. This sample has 80,000 to 130,000 distinct CDR3 sequences, with less than 75% found just once. Material for sequencing was distant non-tumor lung tissue. The V call is TRBV20-1, the J call TRBJ2-7; 7 bases are a match to TRBD1. The sequence derives from a young man with non-small cell lung cancer. CDR3 DNA sequence: TGCAGTGCCTCCCCCGGGACAGTCCCGTCCGTGCAGTACTTC. It specifies CSASPGTVPSVQYF.